These T cell receptor beta chains were read from a single sample in a study of blood T cell repertoires in COVID-19. TCRdb's table, derived via immunoSEQ multiplex PCR, lists solely in-frame clones and lacks some. Among roughly 130,000 clones listed, about nine tenths were seen once. Sequenced sample: peripheral blood. The origin of the receptors is a man between 35 and 55 years old with acute or convalescent COVID-19. CDR3s include the opening cysteine and the closing phenylalanine or tryptophan. The D gene is left open where the match is weak.

j_gene	len	d_gene	v_gene	CDR3aa
TRBJ2-7	14	NA	TRBV13	CASSLGGPREEQYF
TRBJ2-5	12	NA	TRBV9	CASSVDGETQYF
TRBJ1-3	16	TRBD1	TRBV15	CATRDRSTFSGNTIYF
TRBJ2-5	13	NA	TRBV5-4	CASSLDSQETQYF
TRBJ2-1	12	NA	TRBV5-1	CASSLGHYEQFF
TRBJ1-1	13	TRBD1	TRBV5-8	CASSFYRGIEAFF
TRBJ1-2	13	TRBD1	TRBV7-8	CASSLQGARGYTF
TRBJ2-7	15	NA	TRBV21-1	CASETRSGGIYEQYF
TRBJ1-1	14	NA	TRBV30	CAWSADRMNTEAFF
TRBJ1-5	14	TRBD1	TRBV2	CASSPGQGREPQHF
TRBJ2-7	15	TRBD2	TRBV29-1	CSVDGRVSGSDEQYF
TRBJ1-1	15	NA	TRBV4-1	CASSQDRGVGTEAFF
TRBJ2-7	14	NA	TRBV11-2	CASNVGRAAYEQYF
TRBJ1-5	14	TRBD1	TRBV6-4	CASSETGGDQPQHF
TRBJ1-2	14	NA	TRBV6-6	CASSYSARNYGYTF
TRBJ1-4	16	NA	TRBV5-1	CASSLTGNTLNEKLFF
TRBJ1-5	15	NA	TRBV27	CASRSTGTSNQPQHF
TRBJ1-1	14	NA	TRBV27	CASSLSTINTEAFF
TRBJ2-7	13	TRBD2	TRBV5-6	CASSKTSGYEQYF
TRBJ1-4	14	NA	TRBV5-1	CASSPLSTPEKLFF
TRBJ1-2	16	NA	TRBV24-1	CATSDLKAGAMSGYTF
TRBJ2-3	15	TRBD2	TRBV7-2	CASTWTSGGEGTQYF
TRBJ1-6	13	NA	TRBV9	CASSAGSHSPLHF
TRBJ2-7	13	TRBD2	TRBV12-3/TRBV12-4	CASSPGGRSEQYF
TRBJ1-2	15	TRBD1	TRBV2	CASSEVQGIDYGYTF
TRBJ2-7	14	TRBD1	TRBV5-1	CASSLGQGVDEQYF
TRBJ1-5	12	NA	TRBV5-8	CASSLRGQPQHF
TRBJ1-4	15	TRBD1	TRBV19	CASKDGGQGGEKLFF
TRBJ2-7	15	TRBD1	TRBV6-5	CASRDRQGPNFEQYF